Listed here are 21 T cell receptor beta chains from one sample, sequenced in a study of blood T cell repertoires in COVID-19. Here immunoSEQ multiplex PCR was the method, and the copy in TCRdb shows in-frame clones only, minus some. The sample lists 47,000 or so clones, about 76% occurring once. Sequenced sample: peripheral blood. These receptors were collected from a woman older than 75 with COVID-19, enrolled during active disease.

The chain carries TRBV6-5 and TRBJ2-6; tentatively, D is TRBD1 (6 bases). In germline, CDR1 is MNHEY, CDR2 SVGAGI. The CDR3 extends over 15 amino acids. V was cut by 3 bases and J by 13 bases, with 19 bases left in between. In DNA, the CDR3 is TGTGCCAGCAGTTATGACAGGCCCCAAGGAGAAGTCCTGACTTTC. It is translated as CASSYDRPQGEVLTF.

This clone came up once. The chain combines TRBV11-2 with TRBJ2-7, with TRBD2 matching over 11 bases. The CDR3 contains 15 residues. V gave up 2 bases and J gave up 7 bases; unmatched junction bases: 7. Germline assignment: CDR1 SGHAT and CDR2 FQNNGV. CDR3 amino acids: CASSLTSGSGVEQYF. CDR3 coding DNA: TGTGCCAGCAGCTTAACTAGCGGGAGTGGAGTTGAGCAGTACTTC.

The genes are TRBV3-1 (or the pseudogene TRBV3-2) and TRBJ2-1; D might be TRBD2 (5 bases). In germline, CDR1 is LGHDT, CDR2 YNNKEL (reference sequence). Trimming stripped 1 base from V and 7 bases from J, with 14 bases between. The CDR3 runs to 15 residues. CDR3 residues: CASSQGLAPWNEQFF. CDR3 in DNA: TGTGCCAGCAGCCAAGGGTTAGCGCCCTGGAATGAGCAGTTCTTC.

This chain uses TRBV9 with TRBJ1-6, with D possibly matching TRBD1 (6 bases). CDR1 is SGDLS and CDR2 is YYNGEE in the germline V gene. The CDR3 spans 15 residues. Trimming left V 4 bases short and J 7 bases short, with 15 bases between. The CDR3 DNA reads TGTGCCAGCAGCCCGAAGGACAGACCAAATTCACCCCTCCACTTT. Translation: CASSPKDRPNSPLHF.

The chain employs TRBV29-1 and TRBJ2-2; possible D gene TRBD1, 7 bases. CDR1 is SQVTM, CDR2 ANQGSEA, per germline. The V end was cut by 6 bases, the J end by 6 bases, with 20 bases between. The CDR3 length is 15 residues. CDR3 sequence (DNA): TGCAGCGTCGGAGGGGGCTCGTCAGTGTCCGGGGAGCTGTTTTTT. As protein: CSVGGGSSVSGELFF.

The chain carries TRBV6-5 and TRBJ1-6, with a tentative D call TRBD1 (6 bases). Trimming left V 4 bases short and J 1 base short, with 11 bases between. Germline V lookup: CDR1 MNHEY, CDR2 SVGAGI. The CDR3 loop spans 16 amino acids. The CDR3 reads CASSSQGNSYNSPLHF. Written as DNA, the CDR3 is TGTGCCAGCAGTTCTCAGGGGAATTCCTATAATTCACCCCTCCACTTT.

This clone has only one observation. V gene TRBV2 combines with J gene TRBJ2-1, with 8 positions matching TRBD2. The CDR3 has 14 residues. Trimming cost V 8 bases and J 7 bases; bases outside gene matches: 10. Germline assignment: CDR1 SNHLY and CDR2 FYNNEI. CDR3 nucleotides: TGTGCCAGCGGTCCCAGCGGGAGTGAAAATGAGCAGTTCTTC. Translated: CASGPSGSENEQFF.

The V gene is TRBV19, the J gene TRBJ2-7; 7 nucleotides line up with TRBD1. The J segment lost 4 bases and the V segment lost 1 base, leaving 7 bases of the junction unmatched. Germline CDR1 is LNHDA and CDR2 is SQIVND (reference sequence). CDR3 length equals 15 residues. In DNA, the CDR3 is TGTGCCAGTAGTATAGTGGGACAGCCCCAATACGAGCAGTACTTC. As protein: CASSIVGQPQYEQYF.

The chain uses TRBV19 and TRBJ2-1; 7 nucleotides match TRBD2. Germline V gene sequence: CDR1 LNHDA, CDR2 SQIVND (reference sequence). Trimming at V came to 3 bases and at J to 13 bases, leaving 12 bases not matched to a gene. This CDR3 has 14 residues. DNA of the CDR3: TGTGCCAGTAGTATCGGAGGACGGGGGGAGGGCCAGTTCTTC. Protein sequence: CASSIGGRGEGQFF.

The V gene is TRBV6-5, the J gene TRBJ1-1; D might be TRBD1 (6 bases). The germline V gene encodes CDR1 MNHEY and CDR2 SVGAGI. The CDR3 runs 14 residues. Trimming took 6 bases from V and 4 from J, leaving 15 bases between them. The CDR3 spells CASRAGARGTEAFF. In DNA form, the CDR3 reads TGTGCCAGCAGGGCAGGGGCTAGAGGCACTGAAGCTTTCTTT.

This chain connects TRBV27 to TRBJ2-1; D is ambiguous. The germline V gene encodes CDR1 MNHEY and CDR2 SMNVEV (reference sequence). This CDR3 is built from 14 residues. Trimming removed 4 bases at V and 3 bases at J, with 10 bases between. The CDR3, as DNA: TGTGCCAGCAGTTCTCCTAGAGGCTACAATGAGCAGTTCTTC. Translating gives CASSSPRGYNEQFF.

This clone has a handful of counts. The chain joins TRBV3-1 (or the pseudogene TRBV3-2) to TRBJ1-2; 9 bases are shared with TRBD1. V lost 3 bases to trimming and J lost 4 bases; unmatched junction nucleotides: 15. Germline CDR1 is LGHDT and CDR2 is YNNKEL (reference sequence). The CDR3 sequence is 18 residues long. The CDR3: CASSHRAVGDRVSYGYTF. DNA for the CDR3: TGTGCCAGCAGCCACAGGGCCGTTGGGGACAGGGTGAGCTATGGCTACACCTTC.

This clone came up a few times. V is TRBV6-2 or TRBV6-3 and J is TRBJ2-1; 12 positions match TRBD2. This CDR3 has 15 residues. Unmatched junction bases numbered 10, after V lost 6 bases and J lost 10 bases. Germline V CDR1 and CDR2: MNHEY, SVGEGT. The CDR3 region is CASSPGTSGRREQFF. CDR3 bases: TGTGCCAGCAGCCCGGGGACTAGCGGGCGAAGGGAGCAGTTCTTC.

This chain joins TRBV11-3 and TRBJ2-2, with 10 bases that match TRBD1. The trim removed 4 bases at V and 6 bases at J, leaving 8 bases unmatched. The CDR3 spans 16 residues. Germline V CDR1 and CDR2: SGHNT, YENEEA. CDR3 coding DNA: TGTGCCAGCAGCTCGCGGACAGGGGGTACCGCCGGGGAGCTGTTTTTT. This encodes CASSSRTGGTAGELFF. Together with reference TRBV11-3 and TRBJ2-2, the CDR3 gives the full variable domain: EAGVVQSPRYKIIEKKQPVAFWCNPISGHNTLYWYLQNLGQGPELLIRYENEEAVDDSQLPKDRFSAERLKGVDSTLKIQPAELGDSAVYLCASSSRTGGTAGELFFGEGSRLTVL.

In nucleotides, the CDR3 is TGTGCCAGCAGGCAAGCGGGAGGGAACACAGATACGCAGTATTTT. Amino acids: CASRQAGGNTDTQYF. V gene TRBV27 combines with J gene TRBJ2-3, with 10 bases aligning to TRBD2. With 6 bases clipped from V and 2 bases from J, the junction kept 5 bases outside the gene matches. There are 15 residues in the CDR3. Germline CDR1 reads MNHEY; CDR2 reads SMNVEV (reference sequence).

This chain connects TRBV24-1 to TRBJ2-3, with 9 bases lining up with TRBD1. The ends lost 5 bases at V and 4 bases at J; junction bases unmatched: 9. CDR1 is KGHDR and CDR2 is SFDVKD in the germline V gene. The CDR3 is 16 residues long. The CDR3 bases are TGTGCCACCAGTGGTTCTGGACAGGGGTCCGCAGATACGCAGTATTTT. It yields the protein CATSGSGQGSADTQYF.

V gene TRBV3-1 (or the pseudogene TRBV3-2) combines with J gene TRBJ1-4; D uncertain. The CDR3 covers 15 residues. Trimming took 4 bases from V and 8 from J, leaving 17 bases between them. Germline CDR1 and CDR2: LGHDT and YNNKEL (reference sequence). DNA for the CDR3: TGTGCCAGCAGCCCTTTCGGGAGCATTGGGGAAAAACTGTTTTTT. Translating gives CASSPFGSIGEKLFF.

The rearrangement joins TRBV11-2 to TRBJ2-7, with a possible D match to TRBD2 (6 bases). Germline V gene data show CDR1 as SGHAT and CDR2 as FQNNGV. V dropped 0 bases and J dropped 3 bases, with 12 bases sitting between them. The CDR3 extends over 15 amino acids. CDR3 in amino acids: CASSLEGGGIYEQYF. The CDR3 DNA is TGTGCCAGCAGCTTAGAGGGTGGCGGGATCTACGAGCAGTACTTC.

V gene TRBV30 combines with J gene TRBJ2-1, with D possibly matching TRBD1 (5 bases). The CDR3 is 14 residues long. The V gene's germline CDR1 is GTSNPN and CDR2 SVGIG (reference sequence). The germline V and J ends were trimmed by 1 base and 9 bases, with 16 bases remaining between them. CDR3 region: CAWSEQGFKGEQFF. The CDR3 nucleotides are TGTGCCTGGAGTGAGCAGGGCTTCAAAGGTGAGCAGTTCTTC.

The CDR3 is CASRLAGYDTDTQYF. The CDR3 nucleotides read TGTGCCAGCAGGCTAGCGGGATATGATACAGATACGCAGTATTTT. The V and J genes are TRBV6-5 and TRBJ2-3; TRBD2 aligns across 9 bases. After removal of 6 bases from V and 3 bases from J, the junction contained 7 bases not matched to a gene. The CDR3 extends over 15 amino acids. From germline, CDR1 is MNHEY and CDR2 SVGAGI.

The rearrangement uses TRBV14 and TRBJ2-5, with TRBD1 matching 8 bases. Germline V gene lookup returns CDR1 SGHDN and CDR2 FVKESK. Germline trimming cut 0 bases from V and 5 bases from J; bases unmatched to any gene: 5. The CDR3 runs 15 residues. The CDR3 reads CASSQDTGGRETQYF. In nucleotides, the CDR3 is TGTGCCAGCAGCCAAGATACAGGGGGTAGGGAGACCCAGTACTTC.